This TCR beta chain was profiled in a study of CD8 T cells in ankylosing spondylitis. The sample holds many counts of this clonotype. V was pared by 6 bases and J by 4 bases, with 16 bases between. The CDR3 is 14 residues long. Germline values: CDR1 DFQATT, CDR2 SNEGSKA (reference sequence). TCRdb called the 5' RACE reads again in MiXCR, with one record for every CDR3 protein. Found here are about 310,000 distinct CDR3 sequences, less than 25% of them singletons; the top ten hold about 3.7%. This chain connects TRBV20-1 to TRBJ2-1, with a weak D call TRBD2 (5 bases). The source is a female donor with ankylosing spondylitis or in good health (not recorded which). The sequenced material came from blood, either unsorted or a sorted T cell fraction (not recorded which). The CDR3 loop reads CSALGSISYNEQFF. CDR3 sequence (DNA): TGCAGTGCCCTGGGGAGTATTTCTTACAATGAGCAGTTCTTC.